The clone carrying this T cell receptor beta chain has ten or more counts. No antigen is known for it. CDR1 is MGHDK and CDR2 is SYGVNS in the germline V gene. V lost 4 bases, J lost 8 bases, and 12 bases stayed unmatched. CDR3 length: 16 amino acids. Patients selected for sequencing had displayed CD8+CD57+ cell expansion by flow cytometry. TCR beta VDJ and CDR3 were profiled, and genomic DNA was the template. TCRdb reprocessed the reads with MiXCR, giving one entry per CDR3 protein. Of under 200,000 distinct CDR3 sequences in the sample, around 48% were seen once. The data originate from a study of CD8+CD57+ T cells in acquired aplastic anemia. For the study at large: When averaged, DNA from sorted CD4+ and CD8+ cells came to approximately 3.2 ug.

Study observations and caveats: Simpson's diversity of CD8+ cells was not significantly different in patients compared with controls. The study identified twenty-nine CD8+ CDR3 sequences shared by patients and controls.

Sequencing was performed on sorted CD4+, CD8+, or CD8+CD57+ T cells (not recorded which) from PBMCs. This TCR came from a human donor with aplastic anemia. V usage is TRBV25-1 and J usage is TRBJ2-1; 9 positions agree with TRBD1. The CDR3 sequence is CASSAPGQGKTYEQFF. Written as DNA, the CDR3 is TGTGCCAGCAGTGCCCCGGGACAGGGAAAAACCTATGAGCAGTTCTTC.